Below are 18 T cell receptor beta chains sequenced from a single sample in a study of regulatory T cells in long-lasting Graves disease. Time point indicated: persistent/refractory GD, antithyroid drugs over 5 years with positive TRAb. The TCR library was made from RNA extracted from PBMCs. Investigators prepared the TCR beta libraries by applying iRepertoire HTBI primers and Arm-PCR of CDR3 regions. TCRdb analysed the multiplex PCR reads with MiXCR anew, one entry per CDR3 protein. The sample contains over 350,000 distinct CDR3 sequences, more than 20% of which appear only once. Source: peripheral blood mononuclear cells (PBMCs), taken when the disease was refractory, from a patient treated with antithyroid drugs. The receptors stem from a female donor with Graves disease.

This clonotype was seen only a few times. V usage is TRBV7-6 and J usage is TRBJ1-1; perhaps TRBD1 as D (6 bases). Germline CDR1 SGHVS, CDR2 FNYEAQ. The V gene lost 2 bases and the J gene lost 6 bases, with 10 bases spanning the gap. This CDR3 region has 13 residues. The CDR3 DNA is TGTGCCAGCAGCTTAATTGGGGGCTCTGAAGCTTTCTTT. The encoded protein is CASSLIGGSEAFF.

At least ten counts were recorded for this clonotype. The chain is built from TRBV3-1 and TRBJ1-4, with 9 bases matching TRBD1. CDR3 length: 14 residues. Trimming took 3 bases from V and 11 from J; bases not matched to a gene: 7. Germline V CDR1 and CDR2: LGHDT, YNNKEL (reference sequence). CDR3 amino acids: CASSHQDRGDKLFF. The CDR3 coding sequence is TGTGCCAGCAGCCATCAGGACAGGGGCGATAAACTGTTTTTT.

This clonotype has a handful of counts. The chain is built from TRBV7-2 and TRBJ1-1; D is unclear. Trimming shortened V by 3 bases and J by 11 bases, and 16 bases separated the two germline ends. Per the germline V gene, CDR1 is SGHTA and CDR2 is FQGNSA. This CDR3 comprises 13 residues. This CDR3 reads CASSLIKHPGAFF. Written as DNA, the CDR3 is TGTGCCAGCAGCTTGATAAAACATCCCGGGGCTTTCTTT.

This clonotype has a count of ten or more. The chain employs TRBV7-8 and TRBJ2-5, with 10 bases that match TRBD2. With 5 bases clipped from V and 2 bases from J, the junction kept 14 bases outside the gene matches. Germline V lookup: CDR1 SGHVS, CDR2 FQNEAQ. The CDR3 spans 18 residues. The CDR3: CASSLSLAGVVSQETQYF. The CDR3 DNA reads as TGTGCCAGCAGCCTTAGTCTAGCGGGAGTCGTATCTCAAGAGACCCAGTACTTC.

There are a few counts of this clonotype. The chain links TRBV7-4 to TRBJ1-1; D gene unclear. The CDR3 is 16 amino acids. V gave up 1 base and J gave up 5 bases, with 17 bases separating them. CDR1 and CDR2 (germline): SGHVT, SQSDAQ. The CDR3 bases are TGTGCCAGCAGCTTAGGAGGTGGTGTCACTAGGACTGAAGCTTTCTTT. It specifies CASSLGGGVTRTEAFF.

There are a few counts of this clonotype. This chain connects TRBV7-8 to TRBJ2-5, with TRBD2 as a possible D gene (6 bases). The CDR3 contains 15 residues. V was cut by 3 bases and J by 5 bases, with 16 bases left in between. CDR1 and CDR2 from the germline V gene are SGHVS and FQNEAQ. In DNA, the CDR3 is TGTGCCAGCAGCTTGGACGGGACTCCAGGGGAGACCCAGTACTTC. As protein: CASSLDGTPGETQYF.

Many counts were recorded for this clonotype. The chain has TRBV28 and TRBJ2-7, with TRBD1 matching 10 bases. Trimming at V came to 5 bases and at J to 6 bases, leaving 7 bases not matched to a gene. Germline V CDR1 and CDR2: MDHEN, SYDVKM. The CDR3 length is 14 residues. The CDR3 DNA is TGTGCCAGCAGTCTTCGACAGGGGGCGGGCGAGCAGTACTTC. Its translation: CASSLRQGAGEQYF.

V usage is TRBV10-3 and J usage is TRBJ2-7; possibly TRBD1 for D (5 bases). CDR1 and CDR2 from the germline V gene are ENHRY and SYGVKD. The CDR3 runs 13 residues. V lost 8 bases, J lost 5 bases, and 16 bases lay in between. The CDR3 DNA follows: TGTGCCATCGGGGCCCAGTCTCTAGACGAGCAGTACTTC. Residues: CAIGAQSLDEQYF.

The chain recombines TRBV27 with TRBJ2-2; D remains unclear. The CDR3 extends over 15 amino acids. The V end was cut by 4 bases, the J end by 3 bases, with 12 bases between. Germline CDR1 is MNHEY and CDR2 is SMNVEV (reference sequence). As DNA, the CDR3 is TGTGCCAGCAGTTCCCCCCCTTCCGACACCGGGGAGCTGTTTTTT. This gives the protein CASSSPPSDTGELFF.

The rearrangement links TRBV12-3 or TRBV12-4 to TRBJ1-5, with a weak D call TRBD1 (5 bases). The CDR3 sequence is 14 residues long. With 8 bases removed from V and 2 bases from J, the gap between germline ends came to 13 bases. CDR3 sequence (DNA): TGTGCCAGCGCAGAAGGGGAGGGCAATCAGCCCCAGCATTTT. Residues: CASAEGEGNQPQHF.

This clonotype showed up many times. The germline gene is not matched at one end of the junction; a read error may be the cause. The V and J genes are TRBV12-3 or TRBV12-4 and TRBJ2-7, with D possibly being TRBD2 (7 bases). The length of the CDR3 is 15 residues. CDR3 nucleotides: TGTGCCAGCAGCTTAGGGGGGGGCTTTCGCTACGAGCAGTACTTC. Translating it yields CASSLGGGFRYEQYF.

This clonotype was seen many times. This chain uses TRBV6-1 with TRBJ2-5, with D perhaps matching TRBD1 (5 bases). With 7 bases removed from V and 5 bases from J, the gap between germline ends came to 17 bases. Germline V CDR1 and CDR2: MNHNS, SASEGT. The CDR3 sequence is 14 residues long. CDR3 sequence reads: CASTYRLGLETQYF. The CDR3 bases are TGTGCCAGCACCTACCGGTTGGGGCTGGAGACCCAGTACTTC.

This clonotype was seen only once. V gene TRBV6-1 combines with J gene TRBJ2-1; 7 nucleotides align to TRBD2. Germline CDR1 MNHNS, CDR2 SASEGT. The J segment lost 2 bases and the V segment lost 1 base, leaving 5 bases of the junction unmatched. CDR3 size: 16 residues. For the CDR3, the DNA is TGTGCCAGCAGTGAAGGCGGGAGCGTCGCCTACAATGAGCAGTTCTTC. Its protein is CASSEGGSVAYNEQFF.

This clonotype was detected ten times or more. CDR3 sequence (DNA): TGCGCCAGCAGCTTGAGGGCCGGGACAGGGCAAACCTACGAGCAGTACTTC. It translates to CASSLRAGTGQTYEQYF. The chain couples TRBV5-1 to TRBJ2-7; 9 nucleotides line up with TRBD1. The V and J ends lost 1 base and 2 bases, in that order; junction bases with no gene match: 10. The CDR3 has 17 residues. CDR1 SGHRS and CDR2 YFSETQ come from the germline V gene.

The chain carries TRBV5-1 and TRBJ1-1, with 7 bases matching TRBD1. V gave up 4 bases and J gave up 0 bases; unmatched junction bases: 3. CDR1 is SGHRS, CDR2 YFSETQ, per germline. This CDR3 comprises 14 residues. In nucleotides, the CDR3 is TGCGCCAGCAGCAAGGGACAGTTGAACACTGAAGCTTTCTTT. Translation gives CASSKGQLNTEAFF.

The table lists this clonotype with many counts. CDR3 coding DNA: TGTGCCAGCAGCAAAGGGACCATCCAAGAGACCCAGTACTTC. Residues: CASSKGTIQETQYF. The J gene is TRBJ2-5, the V gene TRBV28, with D perhaps matching TRBD1 or TRBD2 (5 bases each). The CDR3 has 14 residues. The germline V gene has CDR1 MDHEN and CDR2 SYDVKM. Trimming left V 6 bases short and J 1 base short, with 12 bases between.

The chain is built from TRBV10-1 and TRBJ1-3; D is ambiguous. This CDR3 is 14 amino acids long. Germline CDR1 and CDR2: WNHNN and SYGVQD (reference sequence). Trimming cost V 0 bases and J 2 bases, with 5 bases left between them. CDR3 coding DNA: TGCGCCAGCAGTGAGTCCGGACCTGGAAACACCATATATTTT. Protein sequence: CASSESGPGNTIYF.

In its sample, this clonotype was seen a few times. The chain combines TRBV20-1 with TRBJ2-7; 10 bases are shared with TRBD2. Germline V CDR1 and CDR2: DFQATT, SNEGSKA (reference sequence). With 6 bases clipped from V and 7 bases from J, the junction kept 15 bases outside the gene matches. The CDR3 runs to 15 residues. The CDR3: CSARLAGRISEEQYF. CDR3 coding DNA: TGCAGTGCCAGACTAGCGGGTCGCATTTCCGAGGAGCAGTACTTC.